The following is a TCR beta chain sequence with its context. Antigen specificity is unknown. The record originates from a study of regulatory and conventional T cells in RAG deficiency. This CDR3 contains 17 residues. The V segment lost 3 bases and the J segment 4 bases; nucleotides outside the gene matches: 12. CDR1 is SGHNT and CDR2 is YYREEE in the germline V gene (reference sequence). The protocol was immunoSEQ multiplex PCR, while the TCRdb copy is restricted to in-frame clones and leaves out a portion. The sample includes tens of thousands of clones, about nine tenths of them seen just once. The study's findings and limits: RAG-deficient patients showed markedly lower Shannon entropy and higher Simpson indices than control T-cell subsets. Other subsets showed about 10-fold reductions, but Treg unique TCR beta sequences fell 95 to 100-fold in these patients. Shorter CDR3s in all patient subsets; >85% Treg-Tconv overlap in Omenn.

The same sample was also studied in work on regulatory T cells. This second study notes: The primer mix had 52 TRBV and 13 TRBJ primers. In patients, unique TRB V-J pairs were restricted and V/J usage skewed, especially in Tregs.

This TCR came from a human donor in good health. This chain uses TRBV5-4 with TRBJ1-1; TRBD1 matches at 10 bases. The sample comprised CD8+ T cells sorted from blood. In DNA form, the CDR3 reads TGTGCCAGCAGCTCGCTGACAGGGGGCCAGAAGGGCACTGAAGCTTTCTTT. Protein sequence: CASSSLTGGQKGTEAFF. Full variable domain (missing parts from reference TRBV5-4 and TRBJ1-1): ETGVTQSPTHLIKTRGQQVTLRCSSQSGHNTVSWYQQALGQGPQFIFQYYREEENGRGNFPPRFSGLQFPNYSSELNVNALELDDSALYLCASSSLTGGQKGTEAFFGQGTRLTVV.